The 18 T cell receptor beta chains below come from one sample, sequenced in a study of shared clonotypes between healthy human individuals (dated by TCRdb to about 2020). To prepare the library, the immunoSEQ multiplex PCR assay was applied. Entries here come from immuneACCESS through TCRdb and include only in-frame sequences with V and J called. Some clones fail to appear in such tables; in the studies checked, an unresolved V gene covers under half of the shortfall, and the cause of the remainder is unknown. Across this sample there are about 2.3 million clones, with just under 95% seen only once. The top ten hold roughly 0.34% of the sample. Material for sequencing was naive CD4+ T cells from PBMCs. Read against the paper, the sample's cell subset or site label means: CD45RA+ positively selected. These receptors came from a man aged 18 to 29 in good health. Some clones in this sample may be carry-over from other donors' samples.

The chain uses TRBV28 and TRBJ2-1; 13 bases align to TRBD2. CDR3 length: 16 amino acids. Germline assignment: CDR1 MDHEN and CDR2 SYDVKM. J gave up 4 bases and V 5 bases, and 5 bases lay outside the gene matches. The CDR3 DNA reads as TGTGCCAGCAGTGTAGGACTAGCGGGAGTATACAATGAGCAGTTCTTC. This gives the protein CASSVGLAGVYNEQFF.

The rearrangement links TRBV7-2 to TRBJ2-1, with a tentative D call TRBD1 (5 bases). Germline CDR1 SGHTA, CDR2 FQGNSA. The CDR3 has 14 residues. With 6 bases removed from V and 2 bases from J, the gap between germline ends came to 11 bases. CDR3 region: CASSPMTAYNEQFF. CDR3 DNA: TGTGCCAGCAGTCCAATGACAGCCTACAATGAGCAGTTCTTC.

In its sample, this clone was seen once. The chain employs TRBV28 and TRBJ2-7; no definite D call. The CDR3 is 13 residues long. Trimming stripped 5 bases from V and 6 bases from J, with 14 bases between. Germline V gives CDR1 MDHEN, CDR2 SYDVKM. CDR3 sequence: CASSIPGFGEQYF. The CDR3 coding sequence is TGTGCCAGCAGTATCCCCGGTTTCGGCGAGCAGTACTTC.

This chain links TRBV5-1 with TRBJ2-1; 9 bases agree with TRBD2. Germline-derived CDR1 and CDR2 are SGHRS and YFSETQ. The CDR3 runs to 17 residues. The V segment lost 0 bases and the J segment 5 bases; nucleotides outside the gene matches: 9. CDR3 in amino acids: CASSLDSLAGTDNEQFF. As DNA, the CDR3 is TGCGCCAGCAGCTTGGACTCCCTAGCGGGAACCGACAATGAGCAGTTCTTC.

The chain carries TRBV5-4 and TRBJ1-1; D gene ambiguous. The V gene's germline CDR1 is SGHNT and CDR2 YYREEE (reference sequence). There are 14 residues in the CDR3. Trimming stripped 0 bases from V and 4 bases from J, with 10 bases between. The CDR3 DNA reads TGTGCCAGCAGCTTGGAAATCGGAGGCACTGAAGCTTTCTTT. This gives the protein CASSLEIGGTEAFF. Drawing the rest from reference TRBV5-4 and TRBJ1-1, the complete variable domain is ETGVTQSPTHLIKTRGQQVTLRCSSQSGHNTVSWYQQALGQGPQFIFQYYREEENGRGNFPPRFSGLQFPNYSSELNVNALELDDSALYLCASSLEIGGTEAFFGQGTRLTVV.

This clone was seen only once. The identical CDR3 is also encoded by other nucleotide sequences in the sample. V usage is TRBV6-5 and J usage is TRBJ2-7, with 8 bases that match TRBD1. Germline V lookup: CDR1 MNHEY, CDR2 SVGAGI. The J segment lost 2 bases and the V segment lost 7 bases, leaving 7 bases of the junction unmatched. This CDR3 has 14 residues. The CDR3 DNA is TGTGCCAGCAAAAGGGGACAGGCAGCCTACGAGCAGTACTTC. It translates to CASKRGQAAYEQYF.

V and J are TRBV19 and TRBJ2-7; 11 bases are a match to TRBD2. V lost 5 bases, J lost 3 bases, and 9 bases stayed unmatched. Looked up from germline, CDR1 is LNHDA and CDR2 is SQIVND (reference sequence). The CDR3 has 16 residues. The CDR3 loop is CASSLAGGPVNYEQYF. CDR3 DNA: TGTGCCAGTAGTTTAGCGGGAGGGCCTGTAAACTACGAGCAGTACTTC.

In its sample, this clone was seen once. The chain links TRBV7-9 to TRBJ1-2, with no clear D. The V end was cut by 3 bases, the J end by 1 base, with 9 bases between. This CDR3 spans 14 amino acids. CDR1 is SEHNR, CDR2 FQNEAQ, per germline (reference sequence). DNA for the CDR3: TGTGCCAGCAGCTTCCGGGAGGTTAACTATGGCTACACCTTC. It is translated as CASSFREVNYGYTF.

The chain couples TRBV14 to TRBJ1-1; 8 bases map to TRBD1. With V trimmed by 8 bases and J by 11 bases, 7 bases remained unmatched. The CDR3 covers 11 residues. Germline V gene lookup returns CDR1 SGHDN and CDR2 FVKESK. The CDR3 loop is CASVQGVNAFF. The CDR3 DNA sequence: TGTGCCAGCGTACAGGGGGTTAATGCTTTCTTT.

The rearrangement links TRBV4-2 to TRBJ1-1; 7 nucleotides agree with TRBD1. This CDR3 region has 15 residues. V was clipped by 3 bases and J by 7 bases; unmatched bases: 11. Germline CDR1 is LGHNA and CDR2 is YNFKEQ. CDR3: CASSQGTHTGVEAFF. DNA for the CDR3: TGTGCCAGCAGCCAGGGGACCCATACAGGGGTTGAAGCTTTCTTT.

This chain links TRBV7-9 with TRBJ2-3; D tentatively reads TRBD1 or TRBD2 (5 bases each). The CDR3 is 14 residues long. In germline, CDR1 is SEHNR, CDR2 FQNEAQ (reference sequence). Trimming shortened V by 4 bases and J by 5 bases, and 13 bases separated the two germline ends. This chain's CDR3 is CASSSRGPEDTQYF. The CDR3 DNA sequence: TGTGCCAGCAGCTCCCGGGGACCCGAAGATACGCAGTATTTT.

The gene calls are TRBV6-1 and TRBJ2-7; 7 nucleotides match TRBD1. CDR1 and CDR2 from the germline V gene are MNHNS and SASEGT. This CDR3 is 15 amino acids long. V gave up 6 bases and J gave up 5 bases; unmatched junction bases: 13. The CDR3 is CASSDPGQPAHEQYF. The DNA of the CDR3 is TGTGCCAGCAGCGACCCGGGACAGCCGGCCCACGAGCAGTACTTC.

CDR3 coding DNA: TGTGCCAGCAGCACCTCCCGGACAGGGGGCGAGACCCAGTACTTC. Amino acid sequence: CASSTSRTGGETQYF. The V call is TRBV5-6, the J call TRBJ2-5, with TRBD1 matching over 11 bases. The CDR3 contains 15 residues. The junction had 7 bases not matched to a gene; V was cut back by 4 bases and J by 5 bases. Germline assignment: CDR1 SGHDT and CDR2 YYEEEE. Variable domain in full (rest from reference TRBV5-6 and TRBJ2-5): DAGVTQSPTHLIKTRGQQVTLRCSPKSGHDTVSWYQQALGQGPQFIFQYYEEEERQRGNFPDRFSGHQFPNYSSELNVNALLLGDSALYLCASSTSRTGGETQYFGPGTRLLVL.

This chain links TRBV6-5 with TRBJ2-1; TRBD1 might be the D (5 bases). CDR1 is MNHEY, CDR2 SVGAGI, per germline. V lost 4 bases, J lost 10 bases, and 14 bases lay in between. The length of the CDR3 is 13 residues. The CDR3, as DNA: TGTGCCAGCAGTTCTCACCCCCCAGGGGAGCAGTTCTTC. Translating it yields CASSSHPPGEQFF.

This sequence joins TRBV29-1 and TRBJ2-1; D gene unclear. Per germline, CDR1 SQVTM and CDR2 ANQGSEA. The CDR3 length is 11 residues. V gave up 3 bases and J gave up 7 bases, with 7 bases separating them. The CDR3 region is CSVDGRNEQFF. The CDR3 nucleotides are TGCAGCGTTGATGGTAGAAATGAGCAGTTCTTC.

Regarding this clone: The sample has other DNA sequences that encode this CDR3 too. The chain has TRBV11-3 and TRBJ2-1; D is unclear. V was shortened by 4 bases and J by 5 bases, with 3 bases between the two germline ends. The CDR3 has 11 amino acids. Germline loops: CDR1 SGHNT, CDR2 YENEEA. The CDR3 reads CASSSDNEQFF. The CDR3 DNA is TGTGCCAGCAGCTCAGACAATGAGCAGTTCTTC.

V gene TRBV19 combines with J gene TRBJ2-1; maybe TRBD2 (5 bases). CDR1 LNHDA and CDR2 SQIVND come from the germline V gene (reference sequence). V lost 1 base, J lost 5 bases, and 12 bases lay in between. The CDR3 contains 15 residues. CDR3 amino acids: CASSIGGLGDNEQFF. The DNA of the CDR3 is TGTGCCAGTAGTATAGGGGGATTGGGAGACAATGAGCAGTTCTTC.

To note about this clone: Distinct nucleotide sequences in the sample also encode this CDR3. The chain has TRBV28 and TRBJ1-5, with D possibly matching TRBD1 (5 bases). The CDR3 spans 14 residues. Per germline, CDR1 MDHEN and CDR2 SYDVKM. Trimming cost V 2 bases and J 4 bases, with 9 bases left between them. CDR3 sequence: CASSLGGGNQPQHF. DNA of the CDR3: TGTGCCAGCAGTTTAGGCGGGGGGAATCAGCCCCAGCATTTT.